These T cell receptor beta chains were read from a single sample in a study of sequential checkpoint blockade in melanoma. Measured with immunoSEQ multiplex PCR; TCRdb has only the in-frame clones, and not every one. The data show 9,500 to 15,000 clones, about 26% seen once. Sample: tumor tissue (inferred from file names), taken from a patient given nivolumab and ipilimumab in sequence. All receptors derive from a human donor with melanoma. Each CDR3 is given with its conserved first and last residue. Each record gives: CDR3 protein, CDR3 DNA, clone size, V gene, D gene, J gene. D genes are given only for firm matches. Size tells how often a clone was seen (once, few, many) or the class of an expanded clone, and some rows leave it out.

CASSQEGGRTGGDYGYTF | TGCGCCAGCAGCCAAGAAGGGGGCAGGACAGGGGGAGACTATGGCTACACCTTC | few | TRBV4-1 | TRBD1 | TRBJ1-2
CASRGSTDTQYF | TGTGCCAGCAGGGGAAGCACAGATACGCAGTATTTT | many | TRBV9 | . | TRBJ2-3
CAVGGPGENTGELFF | TGTGCCGTCGGGGGGCCCGGAGAGAATACCGGGGAGCTGTTTTTT | . | TRBV12-5 | . | TRBJ2-2
CASSGTRTGWVNTEAFF | TGTGCCAGCAGCGGAACCCGGACAGGTTGGGTGAACACTGAAGCTTTCTTT | . | TRBV7-5 | . | TRBJ1-1
CASSYEGGFYGYTF | TGTGCCAGCAGTTACGAAGGGGGATTCTATGGCTACACCTTC | few | TRBV6-8 | . | TRBJ1-2
CSVEQPKDQETQYF | TGCAGCGTTGAGCAGCCAAAAGACCAAGAGACCCAGTACTTC | . | TRBV29-1 | . | TRBJ2-5
CASKRQSNTGELFF | TGTGCCAGCAAAAGACAGTCGAACACCGGGGAGCTGTTTTTT | . | TRBV28 | . | TRBJ2-2
CASSVVKGMNTEAFF | TGTGCCAGCAGCGTGGTCAAGGGGATGAACACTGAAGCTTTCTTT | few | TRBV2 | . | TRBJ1-1
CASSPSTVRFEQFF | TGTGCCAGCAGCCCATCGACAGTCCGATTTGAGCAGTTCTTC | few | TRBV11-3 | . | TRBJ2-1
CASSQDRNNSPLHF | TGTGCCAGCAGTCAGGACAGGAATAATTCACCCCTCCACTTT | many | TRBV11-3 | TRBD1 | TRBJ1-6
CASSPGYSGANVLTF | TGTGCCAGCAGTCCGGGGTACTCTGGGGCCAACGTCCTGACTTTC | few | TRBV11-3 | . | TRBJ2-6
CASRDSYSGANVLTF | TGTGCCAGCAGGGACAGTTACTCTGGGGCCAACGTCCTGACTTTC | few | TRBV6-8 | . | TRBJ2-6
CASASQPMETQYF | TGCGCCAGCGCCAGCCAGCCGATGGAGACCCAGTACTTC | . | TRBV10-1 | . | TRBJ2-5
CASSSGQQETQYF | TGTGCCAGCAGTTCGGGACAACAAGAGACCCAGTACTTC | few | TRBV28 | . | TRBJ2-5
CASSFSDNYGYTF | TGTGCCAGCAGTTTTTCGGACAACTATGGCTACACCTTC | . | TRBV28 | . | TRBJ1-2
CATSRIQASSNQPQHF | TGTGCCACCAGCAGAATACAGGCTTCGAGCAATCAGCCCCAGCATTTT | . | TRBV15 | . | TRBJ1-5